The 18 T cell receptor beta chains below come from one sample, sequenced in a study of T cells after posttransplantation cyclophosphamide. Assay: immunoSEQ multiplex PCR; the TCRdb copy retains only in-frame clones and omits some. The sample yields about 52,000 clones, under 95% seen once. The sample taken for sequencing was PBMCs. The receptors come from a woman aged 25 to 39 in good health and a related stem cell transplant donor.

The chain uses TRBV19 and TRBJ2-3; 9 nucleotides agree with TRBD2. The CDR3 covers 17 residues. V shed 5 bases, J shed 2 bases, and the junction held 11 bases outside the gene matches. From germline, CDR1 is LNHDA and CDR2 SQIVND (reference sequence). Here the CDR3 reads CASSGGIAGVTTDTQYF. CDR3 DNA sequence: TGTGCCAGTAGTGGGGGAATAGCGGGGGTCACCACAGATACGCAGTATTTT.

Here the CDR3 DNA reads TGTGCCACCAGCAGAACCCGGACAGGTTCCTACGAGCAGTACTTC. This gives the protein CATSRTRTGSYEQYF. This sequence joins TRBV15 and TRBJ2-7; 7 bases map to TRBD1. The V gene end was trimmed by 2 bases and the J gene end by 1 base; junction bases not matched to a gene: 5. From germline, CDR1 is LNHNV and CDR2 YYDKDF (reference sequence). CDR3 length equals 15 residues.

The chain uses TRBV4-1 and TRBJ1-1; D is undetermined. The germline CDR1 and CDR2 sequences are MGHRA and YSYEKL. CDR3 length: 15 residues. Trimming shortened V by 0 bases and J by 11 bases, and 19 bases separated the two germline ends. The CDR3 DNA is TGCGCCAGCAGCCAAGATTTTGGACTCGGAGGTCCGGCTTTCTTT. Protein sequence: CASSQDFGLGGPAFF.

This chain joins TRBV19 and TRBJ1-1; unclear D gene. The CDR3 runs 11 residues. Germline V gives CDR1 LNHDA, CDR2 SQIVND (reference sequence). Trimming left V 6 bases short and J 2 bases short, with 4 bases between. CDR3 protein: CASSRNTEAFF. CDR3 nucleotides: TGTGCCAGTAGCAGAAACACTGAAGCTTTCTTT.

The J gene is TRBJ1-5, the V gene TRBV18; 9 bases map to TRBD1. The CDR3 is 16 amino acids. Germline V gene lookup returns CDR1 KGHSH and CDR2 LQKENI. V shed 6 bases, J shed 6 bases, and the junction held 12 bases outside the gene matches. The CDR3 region is CASSLIWTGEGQPQHF. CDR3 DNA sequence: TGTGCCAGCTCTCTAATATGGACAGGGGAGGGTCAGCCCCAGCATTTT. Variable domain in full (rest from reference TRBV18 and TRBJ1-5): NAGVMQNPRHLVRRRGQEARLRCSPMKGHSHVYWYRQLPEEGLKFMVYLQKENIIDESGMPKERFSAEFPKEGPSILRIQQVVRGDSAAYFCASSLIWTGEGQPQHFGDGTRLSIL.

A single count supports this clone. The J gene is TRBJ2-1, the V gene TRBV19; 9 positions agree with TRBD2. Trimming cost V 6 bases and J 10 bases; bases outside gene matches: 4. Germline V gene data show CDR1 as LNHDA and CDR2 as SQIVND (reference sequence). There are 12 residues in the CDR3. The CDR3 is CASSLAGMEQFF. CDR3 bases: TGTGCCAGTAGCCTAGCGGGGATGGAGCAGTTCTTC.

The gene calls are TRBV19 and TRBJ1-5; TRBD1 aligns across 7 bases. Germline assignment: CDR1 LNHDA and CDR2 SQIVND (reference sequence). V lost 1 base, J lost 2 bases, and 5 bases stayed unmatched. This CDR3 contains 16 residues. The CDR3 DNA follows: TGTGCCAGTAGTATAGGCCGGGACAGAGGCAATCAGCCCCAGCATTTT. Its translation: CASSIGRDRGNQPQHF.

This rearrangement joins TRBV13 to TRBJ2-3; 8 bases agree with TRBD2. The V gene end was trimmed by 6 bases and the J gene end by 6 bases; junction bases not matched to a gene: 5. The CDR3 loop spans 13 amino acids. The germline gives CDR1 PRHDT, CDR2 FYEKMQ (reference sequence). The CDR3 nucleotides are TGTGCCAGCAGTGGGAGCGGGGGCGATACGCAGTATTTT. This encodes CASSGSGGDTQYF.

The rearrangement links TRBV25-1 to TRBJ1-2; tentatively, D is TRBD1 (5 bases). The germline V gene encodes CDR1 MGHDK and CDR2 SYGVNS. Trimming left V 3 bases short and J 1 base short, with 12 bases between. The CDR3 contains 15 residues. The CDR3 sequence: CASSDTSGGNYGYTF. The CDR3 DNA follows: TGTGCCAGCAGTGATACGTCGGGGGGTAACTATGGCTACACCTTC.

V and J are TRBV5-1 and TRBJ1-2; 7 bases fit TRBD1. This CDR3 has 15 residues. In germline, CDR1 is SGHRS, CDR2 YFSETQ. Trimming removed 5 bases from V and 7 bases from J; junction bases left unmatched: 14. The CDR3 reads CASSLHPGTEGGYTF. The CDR3 coding sequence is TGCGCCAGCAGTCTCCATCCCGGGACAGAGGGTGGCTACACCTTC.

This sequence joins TRBV4-2 and TRBJ2-7, with 8 nucleotides matching TRBD2. V lost 0 bases and J lost 1; bases outside the gene matches: 2. CDR1 is LGHNA and CDR2 is YNFKEQ in the germline V gene. This CDR3 region has 15 residues. The CDR3 nucleotides are TGTGCCAGCAGCCAAGACGGCGGGGGGTCCTACGAGCAGTACTTC. It translates to CASSQDGGGSYEQYF.

V gene TRBV7-2 combines with J gene TRBJ1-1; D is unclear. The CDR3 totals 15 residues. CDR1 and CDR2 (germline): SGHTA, FQGNSA. Trimming removed 1 base at V and 3 bases at J, with 12 bases between. The CDR3 reads CASSLESGRYTEAFF. The DNA of the CDR3 is TGTGCCAGCAGCTTAGAGTCGGGGAGGTACACTGAAGCTTTCTTT.

The gene calls are TRBV6-5 and TRBJ2-7; tentative D call: TRBD2 (5 bases). This CDR3 has 12 residues. The germline V and J ends were trimmed by 2 bases and 8 bases, with 10 bases remaining between them. Per germline, CDR1 MNHEY and CDR2 SVGAGI. CDR3 sequence reads: CASSYARGQQYF. As DNA, the CDR3 is TGTGCCAGCAGTTACGCCCGGGGTCAGCAGTACTTC.

This chain connects TRBV6-6 to TRBJ1-1, with D perhaps matching TRBD1 (5 bases). Trimming shortened V by 6 bases and J by 2 bases, and 10 bases separated the two germline ends. Germline V lookup: CDR1 MNHNY, CDR2 SVGAGI (reference sequence). The CDR3 runs to 13 residues. CDR3 loop: CASSIQANTEAFF. CDR3 bases: TGTGCCAGCAGCATACAGGCTAACACTGAAGCTTTCTTT.

The J gene is TRBJ2-7, the V gene TRBV15, with D perhaps matching TRBD2 (5 bases). The CDR3 covers 14 residues. CDR1 is LNHNV, CDR2 YYDKDF, per germline (reference sequence). V shed 2 bases and J shed 6 bases, with 14 bases lying between them. The CDR3 DNA reads as TGTGCCACCAGCAGACAGAAGAGAGGGTTCGAGCAGTACTTC. Translated, it gives CATSRQKRGFEQYF. The whole variable domain, filled in from reference TRBV15 and TRBJ2-7, reads DAMVIQNPRYQVTQFGKPVTLSCSQTLNHNVMYWYQQKSSQAPKLLFHYYDKDFNNEADTPDNFQSRRPNTSFCFLDIRSPGLGDTAMYLCATSRQKRGFEQYFGPGTRLTVT.

The chain carries TRBV18 and TRBJ1-1; 7 bases match TRBD1. This CDR3 spans 16 amino acids. Germline V gene lookup returns CDR1 KGHSH and CDR2 LQKENI. J lost 0 bases, V lost 4 bases, and 8 bases had no gene match. The CDR3 DNA follows: TGTGCCAGCTCACGAAGGACAGGTCTAATGAACACTGAAGCTTTCTTT. Translation: CASSRRTGLMNTEAFF.

The gene calls are TRBV4-1 and TRBJ2-5; TRBD2 might be the D (6 bases). The CDR3 spans 14 residues. The germline V and J ends were trimmed by 3 bases and 5 bases, with 13 bases remaining between them. Germline V gives CDR1 MGHRA, CDR2 YSYEKL. CDR3: CASSQGSGPETQYF. CDR3 sequence (DNA): TGCGCCAGCAGCCAGGGAAGCGGGCCCGAGACCCAGTACTTC.

This clone was detected only once. The gene calls are TRBV19 and TRBJ1-2, with TRBD1 matching 9 bases. The trim removed 7 bases at V and 9 bases at J, leaving 9 bases unmatched. Germline assignment: CDR1 LNHDA and CDR2 SQIVND (reference sequence). The CDR3 spans 13 residues. This CDR3 is CASTQGQGLSYTF. In DNA, the CDR3 is TGTGCCAGTACCCAGGGACAGGGCTTGAGCTACACCTTC.